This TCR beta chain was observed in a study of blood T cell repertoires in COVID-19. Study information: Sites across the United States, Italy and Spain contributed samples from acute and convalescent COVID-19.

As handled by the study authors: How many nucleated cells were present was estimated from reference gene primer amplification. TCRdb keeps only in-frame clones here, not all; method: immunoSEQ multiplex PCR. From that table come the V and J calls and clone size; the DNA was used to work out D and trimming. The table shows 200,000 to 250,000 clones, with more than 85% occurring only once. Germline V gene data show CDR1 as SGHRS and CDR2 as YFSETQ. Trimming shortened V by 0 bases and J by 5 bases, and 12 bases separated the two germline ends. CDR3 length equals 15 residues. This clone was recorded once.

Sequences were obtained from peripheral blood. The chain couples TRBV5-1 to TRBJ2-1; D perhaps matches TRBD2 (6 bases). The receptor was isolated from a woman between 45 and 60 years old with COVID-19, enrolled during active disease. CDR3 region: CASSLGAGQNNEQFF. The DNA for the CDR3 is TGCGCCAGCAGCTTGGGAGCGGGCCAGAACAATGAGCAGTTCTTC.